This T cell receptor (beta chain) was captured in a study of response to subunit inactivated influenza vaccine. General study points: The authors put forward the suggestion that each seasonal influenza vaccination may bring in only a limited number of new T cells.

MiXCR, applied by TCRdb to the RT-PCR reads, yields one record per CDR3 protein. The table shows 700,000 to 800,000 distinct CDR3 sequences, with approximately 17% occurring only once. With V trimmed by 4 bases and J by 0 bases, 3 bases remained unmatched. The CDR3 is 14 residues long. In germline, CDR1 is SQVTM, CDR2 ANQGSEA. This clonotype was observed many times. Antigen unknown. The specimen comprised PBMCs from blood, sampled about 5 days after vaccination. This sequence was found in a man aged 50 to 59 who received an inactivated influenza vaccine. The V and J genes are TRBV29-1 and TRBJ2-1, with 7 bases lining up with TRBD2. In DNA, the CDR3 is TGCAGCGTTGCTGGCGGGAGCTCCTACAATGAGCAGTTCTTC. It translates to CSVAGGSSYNEQFF.